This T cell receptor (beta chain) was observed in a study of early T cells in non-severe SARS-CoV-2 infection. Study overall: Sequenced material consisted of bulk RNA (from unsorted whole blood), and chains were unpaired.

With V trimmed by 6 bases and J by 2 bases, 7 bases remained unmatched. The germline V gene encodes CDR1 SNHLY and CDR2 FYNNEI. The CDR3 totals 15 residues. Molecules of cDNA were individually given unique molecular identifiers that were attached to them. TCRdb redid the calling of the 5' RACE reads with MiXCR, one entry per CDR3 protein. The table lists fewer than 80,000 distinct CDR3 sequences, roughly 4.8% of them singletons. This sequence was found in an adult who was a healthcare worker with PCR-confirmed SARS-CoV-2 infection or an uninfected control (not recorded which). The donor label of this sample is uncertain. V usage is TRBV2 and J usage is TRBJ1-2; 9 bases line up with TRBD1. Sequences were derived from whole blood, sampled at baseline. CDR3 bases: TGTGCCAGCAGCCAGGACAGGGGAATGAACTATGGCTACACCTTC. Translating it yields CASSQDRGMNYGYTF.